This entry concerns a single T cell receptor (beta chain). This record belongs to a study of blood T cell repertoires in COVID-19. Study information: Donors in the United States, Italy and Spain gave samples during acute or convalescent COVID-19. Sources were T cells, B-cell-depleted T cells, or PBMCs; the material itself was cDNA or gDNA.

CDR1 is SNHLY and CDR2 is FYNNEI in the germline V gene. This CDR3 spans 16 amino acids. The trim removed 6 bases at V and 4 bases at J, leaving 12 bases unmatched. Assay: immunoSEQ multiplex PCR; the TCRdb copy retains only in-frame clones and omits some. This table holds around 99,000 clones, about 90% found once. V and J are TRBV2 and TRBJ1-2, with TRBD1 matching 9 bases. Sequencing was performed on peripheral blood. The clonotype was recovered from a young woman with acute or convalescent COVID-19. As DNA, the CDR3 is TGTGCCAGCAGCGACCCTGGACAGGGGAGGACCTATGGCTACACCTTC. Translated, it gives CASSDPGQGRTYGYTF.